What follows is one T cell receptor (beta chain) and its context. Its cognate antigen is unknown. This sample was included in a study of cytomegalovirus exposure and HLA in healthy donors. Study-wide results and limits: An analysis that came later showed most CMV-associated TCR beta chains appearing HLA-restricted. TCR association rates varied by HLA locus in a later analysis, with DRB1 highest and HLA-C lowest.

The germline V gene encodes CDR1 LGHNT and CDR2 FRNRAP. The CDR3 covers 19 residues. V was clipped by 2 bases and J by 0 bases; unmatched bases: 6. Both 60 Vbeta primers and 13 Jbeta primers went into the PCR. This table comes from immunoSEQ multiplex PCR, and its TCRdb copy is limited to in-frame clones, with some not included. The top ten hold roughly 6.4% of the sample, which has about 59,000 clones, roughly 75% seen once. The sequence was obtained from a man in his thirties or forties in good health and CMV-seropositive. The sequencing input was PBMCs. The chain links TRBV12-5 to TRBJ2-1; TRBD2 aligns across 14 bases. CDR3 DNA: TGTGCTAGTGGTTTGAAGACTAGCGGGGGGGCCGGCTCCTACAATGAGCAGTTCTTC. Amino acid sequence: CASGLKTSGGAGSYNEQFF.